This paragraph reports one T cell receptor beta chain. Its antigen remains unknown. The data originate from a study of a mutant IDH1 vaccine in newly diagnosed glioma. Background on the study: Patients came in for eight vaccinations, in weeks 1, 3, 5, 7, 11, 15, 19 and 23.

Germline V lookup: CDR1 SEHNR, CDR2 FQNEAQ (reference sequence). The CDR3 is made up of 16 amino acids. V gave up 6 bases and J gave up 2 bases; unmatched junction bases: 9. Assay used: immunoSEQ multiplex PCR; TCRdb lists only in-frame clones, some missing. The table records roughly 120,000 clones, about 90% of them present only once. The time point here: week 11, during vaccination. Every vaccine dose comprised 300 ug of mutant IDH1 20-mer peptide plus topical imiquimod. This sequence joins TRBV7-9 and TRBJ2-5; 10 bases are shared with TRBD2. The TCR was taken from a woman between 50 and 59 years old with glioma. The starting material was PBMCs, obtained from a glioma patient whose treatment included an IDH1 peptide vaccine. The CDR3 DNA reads as TGTGCCAGCAGTTCCCCAGCGGGAGGGGTACAAGAGACCCAGTACTTC. Translating gives CASSSPAGGVQETQYF.